The T cell receptor beta chain described here comes from a study of cytomegalovirus exposure and HLA in healthy donors. Study as a whole: In a previous analysis, about 100 million unique TCR beta sequences were found from about 190 million T cells.

General study results and limits: Later analysis demonstrated an association between a missense DCLRE1C variant and TCR beta V- and J-gene trimming. The study designated 150 or so TCR beta chains cytomegalovirus-associated.

As regards this clone: Its cognate antigen is unknown.

Primers included in the PCR were 60 Vbeta and 13 Jbeta primers. Study processing details: Per a later analysis, the number of unique TCR beta chains was around 80 million, of which some 10 million were shared. The assay was immunoSEQ multiplex PCR, and TCRdb's table has in-frame clones only and misses some. That table is the source of V, J and clone size, and D and trimming were worked out from the DNA. This table holds about 160,000 clones. CDR1 SGHNT and CDR2 YYREEE come from the germline V gene (reference sequence). This CDR3 is built from 15 residues. V gave up 1 base and J gave up 2 bases, with 12 bases separating them.

The receptor was isolated from a woman aged 55-70 years in good health and CMV-seronegative. Material: PBMCs. V gene TRBV5-4 combines with J gene TRBJ1-2, with D perhaps matching TRBD1 (5 bases). The chain's CDR3 is CASSLFGGWNYGYTF. DNA for the CDR3: TGTGCCAGCAGCTTGTTTGGGGGGTGGAACTATGGCTACACCTTC.